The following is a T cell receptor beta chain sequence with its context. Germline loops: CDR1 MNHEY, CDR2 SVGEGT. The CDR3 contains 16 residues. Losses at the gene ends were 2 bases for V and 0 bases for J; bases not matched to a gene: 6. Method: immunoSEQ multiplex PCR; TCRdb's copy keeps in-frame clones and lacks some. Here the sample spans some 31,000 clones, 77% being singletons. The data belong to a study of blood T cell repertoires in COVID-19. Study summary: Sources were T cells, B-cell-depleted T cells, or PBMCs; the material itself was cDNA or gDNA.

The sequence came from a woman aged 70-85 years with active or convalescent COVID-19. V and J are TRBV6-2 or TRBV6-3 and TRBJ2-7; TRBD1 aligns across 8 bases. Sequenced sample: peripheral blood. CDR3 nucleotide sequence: TGTGCCAGCAGTTACGGTCGGGACAGGAGCTCCTACGAGCAGTACTTC. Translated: CASSYGRDRSSYEQYF.